The entry below describes one T cell receptor beta chain. As yet, its antigen is unknown. Unique molecular identifiers were incorporated into the prepared TCRbeta library. TCRdb fed the PCR reads into MiXCR, producing one record per CDR3 protein. The data show some 600,000 distinct CDR3 sequences, with around 13% seen just once and about 2.2% held by the top ten. This CDR3 comprises 17 residues. Trimming took off 1 base at V and 3 bases at J, with 18 bases between the two ends. Germline V gives CDR1 DFQATT, CDR2 SNEGSKA (reference sequence). The sample is drawn from a study of T-cell reconstitution after alpha-beta-depleted transplantation in children. General study results and limits: Where some patients showed high TCRbeta diversity at day 60, it came from recipient T cells and thymic progenitors that had survived. Several hundred rapidly expanded clones from non-depleted graft cells reportedly supplied alpha-beta T cells about two months post-transplant. When one year had passed after transplant, most T-cell counts and diversity came from newly produced T cells.

The sequenced sample was PBMCs, mostly from graft donor cells, obtained 360 days after TCRalphabeta/CD19-depleted stem cell transplant. The receptor was derived from a male patient aged 10 to 17 who had a stem cell transplant for acute myeloid leukemia, so the T cells may come from the graft donor. The rearrangement joins TRBV20-1 to TRBJ2-2, with a possible D match to TRBD1 (5 bases). The CDR3 loop is CSARATTRGWHTGELFF. The CDR3 nucleotides read TGCAGTGCTAGAGCCACGACAAGGGGTTGGCACACCGGGGAGCTGTTTTTT.